Each of the 24 T cell receptor beta chains below was sequenced from the same sample in a study of T cell repertoires in cytomegalovirus infection. TCRdb reprocessed the reads via MiXCR and lists one record per CDR3 protein. The repertoire holds around 290,000 distinct CDR3 sequences, with about a quarter as singletons. What was sequenced was PBMCs. Source of these receptors: a human donor in good health (CMV status not recorded). Some clones in this sample may be carry-over from other donors' samples.

This clonotype appeared a few times. The J gene is TRBJ1-6, the V gene TRBV25-1; D might be TRBD1 (6 bases). The CDR3 has 16 amino acids. Trimming cost V 4 bases and J 10 bases, with 20 bases left between them. CDR1 is MGHDK and CDR2 is SYGVNS in the germline V gene. This chain's CDR3 is CASSASRPGAGSPLHF. CDR3 nucleotides: TGTGCCAGCAGTGCCTCGAGGCCGGGGGCCGGGTCACCCCTCCACTTT.

This clonotype appeared a few times. This sequence joins TRBV5-1 and TRBJ2-7; D might be TRBD2 (5 bases). CDR1 and CDR2 from the germline V gene are SGHRS and YFSETQ. Trimming removed 6 bases from V and 4 bases from J, with 23 bases in between. CDR3 length: 16 residues. The CDR3 loop is CASNPARAGPLYEQYF. The CDR3 DNA reads TGCGCCAGCAACCCCGCGAGGGCTGGCCCTCTATACGAGCAGTACTTC.

This clonotype was seen a handful of times. This chain uses TRBV7-2 with TRBJ2-5; no firm D call. With 5 bases removed from V and 5 bases from J, the gap between germline ends came to 21 bases. The germline V gene encodes CDR1 SGHTA and CDR2 FQGNSA. The CDR3 runs to 16 residues. CDR3 in DNA: TGTGCCAGCAGCCGTCAGACTCTCGACCCTGGGGAGACCCAGTACTTC. Translation: CASSRQTLDPGETQYF.

This clonotype showed up just a few times. The chain uses TRBV20-1 and TRBJ2-7; a weak D match, TRBD2 (6 bases). V was pared by 3 bases and J by 4 bases, with 16 bases between. The germline gives CDR1 DFQATT, CDR2 SNEGSKA (reference sequence). The CDR3 has 14 amino acids. CDR3: CSARAIAGPYEQYF. The CDR3 nucleotides read TGCAGTGCTAGGGCAATTGCGGGGCCATACGAGCAGTACTTC.

In DNA form, the CDR3 reads TGTGCCAGCACCACCGGCCGGGGGCAGTTCTTC. This translates into CASTTGRGQFF. This chain connects TRBV28 to TRBJ2-1, with D maybe TRBD2 (5 bases). Trimming pared 7 bases from V and 12 bases from J, leaving 13 bases between. This CDR3 region has 11 residues. Per germline, CDR1 MDHEN and CDR2 SYDVKM.

In DNA form, the CDR3 reads TGTGCCAGCAGCTTACGAGGACAAGGGCAGTTCTTC. Encoded protein: CASSLRGQGQFF. The chain is built from TRBV7-3 and TRBJ2-1, with a possible D match to TRBD1 (5 bases). Trimming took 2 bases from V and 12 from J, leaving 11 bases between them. CDR1 SGHTA and CDR2 FQGTGA come from the germline V gene. The CDR3 has 12 residues.

This clonotype was recorded many times. The genes are TRBV7-2 and TRBJ2-7, with 7 bases fitting TRBD1. The CDR3 spans 17 residues. In germline, CDR1 is SGHTA, CDR2 FQGNSA. V lost 4 bases, J lost 1 base, and 13 bases stayed unmatched. The CDR3 DNA is TGTGCCAGCAGCTCCAGGGACAGCCCAACCCAGTCCTACGAGCAGTACTTC. This translates into CASSSRDSPTQSYEQYF.

This clonotype was seen ten or more times. The J gene is TRBJ1-6, the V gene TRBV7-9, with D maybe TRBD1 (5 bases). Germline values: CDR1 SEHNR, CDR2 FQNEAQ (reference sequence). V was clipped by 8 bases and J by 6 bases, with 17 bases between them. The CDR3 runs 15 residues. As DNA, the CDR3 is TGTGCCAGCTCCTATACCGGGACGGGTAATTCACCCCTCCACTTT. Its protein product is CASSYTGTGNSPLHF.

This clonotype was counted at least ten times. The rearrangement uses TRBV7-2 and TRBJ1-4; D is possibly TRBD1 (6 bases). The CDR3 consists of 14 residues. Germline V gene lookup returns CDR1 SGHTA and CDR2 FQGNSA. V was clipped by 5 bases and J by 7 bases, with 14 bases between them. CDR3 residues: CASSQDSYTEKLFF. The DNA for the CDR3 is TGTGCCAGCAGCCAGGACAGTTACACTGAAAAACTGTTTTTT. Full variable domain (missing parts from reference TRBV7-2 and TRBJ1-4): GAGVSQSPSNKVTEKGKDVELRCDPISGHTALYWYRQSLGQGLEFLIYFQGNSAPDKSGLPSDRFSAERTGGSVSTLTIQRTQQEDSAVYLCASSQDSYTEKLFFGSGTQLSVL.

V gene TRBV20-1 combines with J gene TRBJ1-4, with unresolved D. There are 13 residues in the CDR3. Trimming removed 3 bases at V and 6 bases at J, with 11 bases between. Looked up from germline, CDR1 is DFQATT and CDR2 is SNEGSKA (reference sequence). CDR3 region: CSARLGSDEKLFF. The CDR3 DNA reads as TGCAGTGCTAGGTTGGGATCCGATGAAAAACTGTTTTTT.

Many counts were recorded for this clonotype. The chain employs TRBV7-2 and TRBJ2-1; 9 bases line up with TRBD2. J gave up 8 bases and V 0 bases, and 5 bases lay outside the gene matches. This CDR3 has 15 residues. The germline gives CDR1 SGHTA, CDR2 FQGNSA. The CDR3 DNA sequence: TGTGCCAGCAGCTTAGCTGCGGGGGGGGTTCATGAGCAGTTCTTC. Its translation: CASSLAAGGVHEQFF. The variable domain in full, with the rest retrieved from reference TRBV7-2 and TRBJ2-1, is GAGVSQSPSNKVTEKGKDVELRCDPISGHTALYWYRQSLGQGLEFLIYFQGNSAPDKSGLPSDRFSAERTGGSVSTLTIQRTQQEDSAVYLCASSLAAGGVHEQFFGPGTRLTVL.

The chain has TRBV29-1 and TRBJ2-5; 11 nucleotides agree with TRBD2. The length of the CDR3 is 16 residues. J lost 5 bases, V lost 1 base, and 9 bases had no gene match. Germline CDR1 SQVTM, CDR2 ANQGSEA. The DNA for the CDR3 is TGCAGCGTTGAAGTAGCGGGAGGGTGGTTATCGGAGACCCAGTACTTC. Translated: CSVEVAGGWLSETQYF.

Ten or more counts support this clonotype. CDR3 in amino acids: CSVEGNSYGYTF. The CDR3, as DNA: TGCAGCGTTGAAGGGAACAGCTATGGCTACACCTTC. The V call is TRBV29-1, the J call TRBJ1-2; D uncertain. V gave up 1 base and J gave up 4 bases, with 7 bases separating them. The CDR3 is 12 amino acids. Germline V gene data show CDR1 as SQVTM and CDR2 as ANQGSEA. Using reference TRBV29-1 and TRBJ1-2 for the parts outside the CDR3, the full variable domain is SAVISQKPSRDICQRGTSLTIQCQVDSQVTMMFWYRQQPGQSLTLIATANQGSEATYESGFVIDKFPISRPNLTFSTLTVSNMSPEDSSIYLCSVEGNSYGYTFGSGTRLTVV.

The V gene is TRBV10-3, the J gene TRBJ1-5; D may be TRBD1 (5 bases). The CDR3 is 16 amino acids. The germline gives CDR1 ENHRY, CDR2 SYGVKD. V was shortened by 0 bases and J by 7 bases, with 16 bases between the two germline ends. CDR3: CAISESPGLGGQPQHF. As DNA, the CDR3 is TGTGCCATCAGTGAGTCGCCAGGGCTTGGAGGGCAGCCCCAGCATTTT.

The J gene is TRBJ1-6, the V gene TRBV20-1; 10 bases line up with TRBD1. Per the germline V gene, CDR1 is DFQATT and CDR2 is SNEGSKA (reference sequence). This CDR3 region has 15 residues. V shed 5 bases, J shed 0 bases, and the junction held 1 base outside the gene matches. CDR3 in amino acids: CSADRGRSYNSPLHF. The CDR3 DNA reads as TGCAGTGCTGACAGGGGGCGCTCCTATAATTCACCCCTCCACTTT.

This clonotype was recorded many times. The chain couples TRBV2 to TRBJ2-5, with D unresolved. This CDR3 is built from 11 residues. Germline CDR1 SNHLY, CDR2 FYNNEI. V was trimmed by 4 bases and J by 3 bases, leaving 3 bases between them. The CDR3 DNA follows: TGTGCCAGCAGTGGCGAAGAGACCCAGTACTTC. Amino acids: CASSGEETQYF. Full variable domain (remainder filled in from reference TRBV2 and TRBJ2-5): EPEVTQTPSHQVTQMGQEVILRCVPISNHLYFYWYRQILGQKVEFLVSFYNNEISEKSEIFDDQFSVERPDGSNFTLKIRSTKLEDSAMYFCASSGEETQYFGPGTRLLVL.

This clonotype was counted between two and nine times. The chain combines TRBV5-4 with TRBJ2-1; 14 nucleotides match TRBD2. CDR3 size: 18 residues. V lost 2 bases to trimming and J lost 4 bases; unmatched junction nucleotides: 8. From germline, CDR1 is SGHNT and CDR2 YYREEE (reference sequence). The CDR3 protein is CASSLDPGLAGVYNEQFF. CDR3 nucleotide sequence: TGTGCCAGCAGCTTAGATCCGGGACTAGCGGGGGTTTACAATGAGCAGTTCTTC. Variable domain in full (rest from reference TRBV5-4 and TRBJ2-1): ETGVTQSPTHLIKTRGQQVTLRCSSQSGHNTVSWYQQALGQGPQFIFQYYREEENGRGNFPPRFSGLQFPNYSSELNVNALELDDSALYLCASSLDPGLAGVYNEQFFGPGTRLTVL.

This clonotype was observed at least ten times. This chain connects TRBV7-2 to TRBJ1-1; D call uncertain. Germline CDR1 reads SGHTA; CDR2 reads FQGNSA. Deletions cut 4 bases from V and 3 bases from J, with 12 bases between. The CDR3 runs to 14 residues. The CDR3 DNA reads TGTGCCAGCAGCTACCAGGCGTCCGACACTGAAGCTTTCTTT. Translation gives CASSYQASDTEAFF.

This clonotype was counted between two and nine times. The V and J genes are TRBV18 and TRBJ1-1; D remains unclear. This CDR3 has 12 amino acids. V was pared by 2 bases and J by 6 bases, with 7 bases between. Looked up from germline, CDR1 is KGHSH and CDR2 is LQKENI. CDR3 in amino acids: CASSPGSSEAFF. The CDR3 DNA follows: TGTGCCAGCTCACCAGGGAGTTCTGAAGCTTTCTTT.

At least ten counts were recorded for this clonotype. The rearrangement joins TRBV7-6 to TRBJ1-3, with D possibly matching TRBD1 (5 bases). The V end lost 5 bases, the J end lost 0 bases, and 14 bases lay between the germline ends. The germline CDR1 and CDR2 sequences are SGHVS and FNYEAQ. The CDR3 totals 16 residues. CDR3 coding DNA: TGTGCCAGCAGCGCGAGGGTTGGGACCTCTGGAAACACCATATATTTT. Translated: CASSARVGTSGNTIYF. The variable domain in full, completed from reference TRBV7-6 and TRBJ1-3, reads GAGVSQSPRYKVTKRGQDVALRCDPISGHVSLYWYRQALGQGPEFLTYFNYEAQQDKSGLPNDRFSAERPEGSISTLTIQRTEQRDSAMYRCASSARVGTSGNTIYFGEGSWLTVV.

Only a few counts were recorded for this clonotype. CDR3 in DNA: TGTGCCAGCAGCTTAACAACAGGGCCCTTCAATGGCTACACCTTC. Its translation: CASSLTTGPFNGYTF. The rearrangement uses TRBV7-3 and TRBJ1-2; tentative D call: TRBD1 (6 bases). Per the germline V gene, CDR1 is SGHTA and CDR2 is FQGTGA. The ends were cut back, 0 bases at V and 6 bases at J, with 14 bases in the middle. The CDR3 length is 15 residues.

The rearrangement links TRBV5-1 to TRBJ2-3; TRBD2 aligns across 9 bases. Germline CDR1 SGHRS, CDR2 YFSETQ. Trimming cost V 8 bases and J 0 bases; bases outside gene matches: 1. The CDR3 sequence is 13 residues long. Here the CDR3 reads CASSGGSTDTQYF. CDR3 bases: TGCGCCAGTAGCGGGGGAAGCACAGATACGCAGTATTTT.

The chain recombines TRBV7-9 with TRBJ2-7, with D perhaps given as TRBD1 or TRBD2 (5 bases each). CDR3 length equals 12 residues. From germline, CDR1 is SEHNR and CDR2 FQNEAQ (reference sequence). The V end lost 5 bases, the J end lost 3 bases, and 8 bases lay between the germline ends. The CDR3 DNA follows: TGTGCCAGCAGCGGGACCGGCTACGAGCAGTACTTC. It specifies CASSGTGYEQYF.

In its sample, this clonotype was seen a few times. This chain uses TRBV28 with TRBJ1-5; D ambiguous. In germline, CDR1 is MDHEN, CDR2 SYDVKM. The V and J ends lost 5 bases and 1 base respectively, with 12 bases between them. The CDR3 spans 15 residues. CDR3 residues: CASSTPTRSNQPQHF. In DNA, the CDR3 is TGTGCCAGCAGTACGCCCACCAGGAGCAATCAGCCCCAGCATTTT.